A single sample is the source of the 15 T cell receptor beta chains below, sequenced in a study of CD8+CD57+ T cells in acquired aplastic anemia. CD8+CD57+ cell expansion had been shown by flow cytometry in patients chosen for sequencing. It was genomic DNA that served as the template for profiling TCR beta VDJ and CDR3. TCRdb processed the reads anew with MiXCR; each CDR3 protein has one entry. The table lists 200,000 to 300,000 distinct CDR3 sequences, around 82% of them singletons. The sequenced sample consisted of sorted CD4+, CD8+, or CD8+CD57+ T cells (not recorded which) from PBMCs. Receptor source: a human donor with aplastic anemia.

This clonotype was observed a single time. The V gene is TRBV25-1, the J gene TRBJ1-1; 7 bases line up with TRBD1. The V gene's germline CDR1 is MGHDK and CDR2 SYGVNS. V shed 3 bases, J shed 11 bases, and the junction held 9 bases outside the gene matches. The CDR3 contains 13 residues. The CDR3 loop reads CASSDLRTGVAFF. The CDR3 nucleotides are TGTGCCAGCAGTGATTTGCGGACAGGTGTGGCTTTCTTT.

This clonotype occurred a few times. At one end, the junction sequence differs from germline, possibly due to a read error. CDR3 residues: CASSSLAGSLSF. CDR3 DNA: TGTGCCAGCAGTTCTCTAGCGGGAAGTCTGTCCTTC. The chain carries TRBV27 and TRBJ2-1; 9 nucleotides align to TRBD2. The CDR3 length is 12 residues. The germline CDR1 and CDR2 sequences are MNHEY and SMNVEV (reference sequence).

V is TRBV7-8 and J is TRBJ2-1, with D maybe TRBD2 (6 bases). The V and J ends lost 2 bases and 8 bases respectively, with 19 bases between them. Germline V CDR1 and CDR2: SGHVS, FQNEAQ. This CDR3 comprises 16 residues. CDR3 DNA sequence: TGTGCCAGCAGCTTACAGGGAGGCCCCGATAGGCATGAGCAGTTCTTC. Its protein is CASSLQGGPDRHEQFF.

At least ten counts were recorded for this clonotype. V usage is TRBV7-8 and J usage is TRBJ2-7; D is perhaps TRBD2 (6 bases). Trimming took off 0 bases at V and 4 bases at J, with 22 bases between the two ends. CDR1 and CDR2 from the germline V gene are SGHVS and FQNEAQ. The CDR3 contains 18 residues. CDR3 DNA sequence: TGTGCCAGCAGCTTAGCGGGAGGTCCCGATACGCAGTATTACGAGCAGTACGTC. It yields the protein CASSLAGGPDTQYYEQYV.

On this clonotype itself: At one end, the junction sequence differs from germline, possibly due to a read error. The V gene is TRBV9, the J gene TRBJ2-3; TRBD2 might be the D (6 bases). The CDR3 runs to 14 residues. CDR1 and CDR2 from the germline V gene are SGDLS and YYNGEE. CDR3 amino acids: CASSVAGEPDTKYF. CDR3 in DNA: TGTGCCAGCAGCGTAGCGGGAGAGCCCGATACGAAGTATTTT.

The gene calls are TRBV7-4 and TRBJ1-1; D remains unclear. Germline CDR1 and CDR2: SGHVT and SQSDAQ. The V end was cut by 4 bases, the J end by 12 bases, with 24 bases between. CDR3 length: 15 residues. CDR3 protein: CASSSDRTGSPLPFF. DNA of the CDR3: TGTGCCAGCAGCTCAGATCGGACGGGGTCACCTCTCCCTTTCTTT.

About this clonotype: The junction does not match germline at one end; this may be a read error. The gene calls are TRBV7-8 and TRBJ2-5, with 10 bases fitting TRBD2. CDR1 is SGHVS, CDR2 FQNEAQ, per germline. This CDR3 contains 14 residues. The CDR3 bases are TGCGCCAGCAGTGAAGCGGGAGGGCTCGGGACCCAGTATTTC. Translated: CASSEAGGLGTQYF.

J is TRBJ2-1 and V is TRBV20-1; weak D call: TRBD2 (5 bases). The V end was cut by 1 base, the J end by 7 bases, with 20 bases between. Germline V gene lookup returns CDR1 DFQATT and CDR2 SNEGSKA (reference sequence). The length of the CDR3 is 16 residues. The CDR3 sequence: CSARAGDKGVSNEQFF. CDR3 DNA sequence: TGCAGTGCTAGAGCCGGAGACAAGGGAGTGTCGAATGAGCAGTTCTTC.

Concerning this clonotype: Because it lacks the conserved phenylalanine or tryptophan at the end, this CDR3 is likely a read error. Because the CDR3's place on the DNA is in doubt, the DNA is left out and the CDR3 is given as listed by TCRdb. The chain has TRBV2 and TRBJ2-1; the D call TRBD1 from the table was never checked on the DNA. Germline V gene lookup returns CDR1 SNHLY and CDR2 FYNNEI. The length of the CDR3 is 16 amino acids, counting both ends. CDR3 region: CASSDGGIHEQFYGPG.

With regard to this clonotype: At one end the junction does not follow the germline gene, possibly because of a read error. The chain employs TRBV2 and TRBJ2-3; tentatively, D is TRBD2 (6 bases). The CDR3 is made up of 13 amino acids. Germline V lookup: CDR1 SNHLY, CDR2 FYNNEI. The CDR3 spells CAGSDGGIDEQFF. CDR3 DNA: TGTGCCGGCAGTGATGGGGGGATCGATGAGCAGTTTTTC.

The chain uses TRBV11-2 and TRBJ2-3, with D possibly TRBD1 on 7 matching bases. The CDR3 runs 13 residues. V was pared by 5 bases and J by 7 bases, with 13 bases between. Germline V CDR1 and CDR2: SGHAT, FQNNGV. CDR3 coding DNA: TGTGCCAGCAGCCAGGGGGGCGGAAATACGCAGTATTTT. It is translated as CASSQGGGNTQYF.

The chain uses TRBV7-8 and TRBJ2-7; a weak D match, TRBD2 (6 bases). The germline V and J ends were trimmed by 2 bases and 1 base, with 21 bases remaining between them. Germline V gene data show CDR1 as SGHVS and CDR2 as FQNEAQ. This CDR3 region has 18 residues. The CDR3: CASSLHPGGKTQSYEQYV. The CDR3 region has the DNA TGTGCCAGCAGCTTACATCCAGGCGGGAAAACCCAGTCCTACGAGCAGTACGTC.

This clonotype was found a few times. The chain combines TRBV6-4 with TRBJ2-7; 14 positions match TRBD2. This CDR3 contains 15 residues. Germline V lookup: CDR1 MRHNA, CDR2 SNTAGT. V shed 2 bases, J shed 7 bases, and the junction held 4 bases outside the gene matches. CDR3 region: CASSDGTSGSDEQYV. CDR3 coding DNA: TGTGCCAGCAGTGACGGGACTAGCGGGAGTGATGAGCAGTACGTC.

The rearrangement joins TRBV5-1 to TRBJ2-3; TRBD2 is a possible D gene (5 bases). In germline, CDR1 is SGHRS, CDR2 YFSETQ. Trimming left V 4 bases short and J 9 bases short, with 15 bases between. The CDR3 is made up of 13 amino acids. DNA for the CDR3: TGCGCCAGCAGCGACGAGGGCATCAACACGCAGTATTTT. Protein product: CASSDEGINTQYF.

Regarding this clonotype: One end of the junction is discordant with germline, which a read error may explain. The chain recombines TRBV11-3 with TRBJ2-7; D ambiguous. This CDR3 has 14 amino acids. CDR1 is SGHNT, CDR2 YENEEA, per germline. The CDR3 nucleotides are TGTGCCAGCAGCGGAGATCTGCCAGCCTACAAGCAGTACTTC. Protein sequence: CASSGDLPAYKQYF.